A selection of T cell receptor beta chains follows, all from one sample in a study of T-cell reconstitution after alpha-beta-depleted transplantation in children. One entry per CDR3 protein results from TCRdb running MiXCR on the PCR reads. The sample shows hundreds of thousands of distinct CDR3 sequences, around 7.1% of them seen only once. The specimen was peripheral blood, collected 360 days after TCRalphabeta/CD19-depleted stem cell transplant. These TCRs come from a female patient between 2 and 15 years old who had a stem cell transplant for Fanconi anemia, so the T cells may come from the graft donor. CDR3s include the opening cysteine and the closing phenylalanine or tryptophan. The D gene is left open where the match is weak. Size values are once, few and many counts, or a class for expanded clones, and some rows have none.

d_call	clone_size	v_call	j_call	cdr3_aa	cdr3_nt
TRBD2	.	TRBV27	TRBJ2-3	CASTIAGGSTDTQYF	TGTGCCAGCACAATAGCGGGAGGGAGCACAGATACGCAGTATTTT
.	many	TRBV20-1	TRBJ2-5	CSASLAGLETQYF	TGCAGTGCTAGCCTGGCAGGTCTAGAGACCCAGTACTTC
.	many	TRBV28	TRBJ2-1	CASSPLYNEQFF	TGTGCCAGCAGTCCCCTTTACAATGAGCAGTTCTTC
.	.	TRBV2	TRBJ2-1	CASWQADTNEQFF	TGTGCCAGCTGGCAGGCCGACACCAATGAGCAGTTCTTC
TRBD2	many	TRBV9	TRBJ2-2	CASSVALAGVTGELFF	TGTGCCAGCAGCGTAGCCCTAGCGGGTGTGACCGGGGAGCTGTTTTTT
TRBD2	.	TRBV20-1	TRBJ2-5	CSAGTSGKETQYF	TGCAGTGCTGGGACTAGCGGGAAAGAGACCCAGTACTTC
TRBD2	many	TRBV12-3/TRBV12-4	TRBJ2-3	CASISRAGVTDTQYF	TGTGCCAGCATTAGTCGGGCGGGAGTCACAGATACGCAGTATTTT
TRBD2	many	TRBV5-1	TRBJ2-7	CASSLVAGSPYEQYF	TGCGCCAGCAGCTTGGTAGCGGGGAGCCCCTACGAGCAGTACTTC
TRBD2	many	TRBV7-3	TRBJ2-1	CASSSGLADEQFF	TGTGCCAGCAGCTCAGGACTAGCCGATGAGCAGTTCTTC
.	many	TRBV5-5	TRBJ2-2	CASSFVGGTGELFF	TGTGCCAGCAGCTTTGTGGGGGGCACCGGGGAGCTGTTTTTT
.	.	TRBV29-1	TRBJ2-3	CSISFLPFSTDTQYF	TGCAGCATTAGTTTTCTCCCCTTTAGCACAGATACGCAGTATTTT
.	.	TRBV2	TRBJ1-2	CASSEAYRDYGYTF	TGTGCCAGCAGTGAAGCGTATCGTGACTATGGCTACACCTTC
.	many	TRBV11-2	TRBJ2-6	CASRPEGANVLTF	TGTGCCAGCAGACCCGAGGGGGCCAACGTCCTGACTTTC
.	many	TRBV29-1	TRBJ1-1	CSAGRRDTEAFF	TGCAGCGCAGGGCGCAGGGACACTGAAGCTTTCTTT
.	many	TRBV6-5	TRBJ1-1	CASSYLGDGTEAFF	TGTGCCAGCAGTTATTTGGGGGATGGCACTGAAGCTTTCTTT
.	few	TRBV19	TRBJ1-4	CASSTQVVGEKLFF	TGTGCCAGTAGTACCCAGGTCGTGGGGGAAAAACTGTTTTTT
.	many	TRBV7-2	TRBJ2-7	CASNPGAVYYEQYF	TGTGCCAGCAACCCCGGGGCGGTCTACTACGAGCAGTACTTC
.	many	TRBV27	TRBJ2-7	CASSLWRGDEQYF	TGTGCCAGCAGTTTATGGAGAGGGGACGAGCAGTACTTC
TRBD1	many	TRBV10-3	TRBJ1-3	CAIRDLTGNRGNTIYF	TGTGCCATCAGGGACCTGACAGGGAACCGTGGAAACACCATATATTTT
.	many	TRBV5-1	TRBJ2-7	CASSREGNGEQHF	TGCGCCAGCAGTCGTGAAGGTAATGGCGAGCAGCACTTC
.	many	TRBV28	TRBJ1-5	CASSLAGTNQPQHF	TGTGCCAGCAGTCTTGCCGGGACCAATCAGCCCCAGCATTTT
TRBD1	many	TRBV9	TRBJ2-3	CASSVEGGGTQYF	TGTGCCAGCAGCGTAGAAGGGGGCGGGACGCAGTATTTT
TRBD2	many	TRBV5-1	TRBJ2-7	CASSLDSGRAYEQYF	TGCGCCAGCAGCTTGGATAGCGGGAGGGCCTACGAGCAGTACTTC
.	few	TRBV27	TRBJ1-3	CASRDSWRNTIYF	TGTGCCAGCAGAGACAGTTGGAGGAACACCATATATTTT
.	many	TRBV14	TRBJ1-1	CASSQVFDRRNTEAFF	TGTGCCAGCAGCCAAGTTTTTGACCGTAGGAACACTGAAGCTTTCTTT
TRBD2	many	TRBV5-1	TRBJ2-7	CASSLGLAGTYYEQYF	TGCGCCAGCAGCTTGGGACTAGCGGGGACCTACTACGAGCAGTACTTC
TRBD1	few	TRBV27	TRBJ1-2	CASRDPGQGGRGYGYTF	TGTGCCAGCAGGGACCCGGGACAGGGAGGAAGGGGCTATGGCTACACCTTC
.	many	TRBV6-5	TRBJ2-1	CASSYEGLVDEQFF	TGTGCCAGCAGTTACGAGGGGCTGGTCGATGAGCAGTTCTTC
TRBD2	many	TRBV28	TRBJ2-1	CASSLWTSGRTYNEQFF	TGTGCCAGCAGTTTATGGACTAGCGGACGAACCTACAATGAGCAGTTCTTC
.	.	TRBV12-3/TRBV12-4	TRBJ1-5	CASSFLAPGNQPQHF	TGTGCCAGCAGTTTTCTAGCCCCGGGGAATCAGCCCCAGCATTTT
.	many	TRBV5-1	TRBJ1-1	CASSDPGALNTEAFF	TGCGCCAGCAGCGATCCCGGGGCACTCAACACTGAAGCTTTCTTT
.	many	TRBV6-5	TRBJ1-1	CASSRRGDTEAFF	TGTGCCAGCAGCCGGAGGGGGGACACTGAAGCTTTCTTT
.	few	TRBV18	TRBJ1-6	CASSPKQSTNSPLHF	TGTGCCAGCTCACCGAAACAGAGCACTAATTCACCCCTCCACTTT
.	many	TRBV27	TRBJ2-1	CASSPSGAASNWYNEQFF	TGTGCCAGCAGTCCCTCTGGGGCCGCGTCTAATTGGTACAATGAGCAGTTCTTC
.	.	TRBV28	TRBJ2-7	CASSPPGLADSYEQYF	TGTGCCAGCAGTCCTCCTGGGCTCGCCGACTCCTACGAGCAGTACTTC
.	few	TRBV6-2/TRBV6-3	TRBJ1-1	CASSGGLIATEAFF	TGTGCCAGCTCCGGGGGCCTAATAGCCACTGAAGCTTTCTTT
.	.	TRBV14	TRBJ1-1	CASSQDRWDTHRGTEAFF	TGTGCCAGCAGCCAAGATAGGTGGGACACTCACCGGGGCACTGAAGCTTTCTTT
.	few	TRBV18	TRBJ1-4	CASSKNVKLFF	TGTGCCAGCTCGAAAAATGTAAAACTGTTTTTT
.	many	TRBV12-3/TRBV12-4	TRBJ2-7	CASSLALGSQYF	TGTGCCAGCAGTTTAGCGCTGGGGAGCCAGTACTTC
TRBD1	.	TRBV6-1	TRBJ1-1	CASSGTGGSTEAFF	TGTGCCAGCAGCGGGACAGGGGGAAGCACTGAAGCTTTCTTT
TRBD1	few	TRBV28	TRBJ1-3	CASSLYAGQTIGNTIYF	TGTGCCAGCAGTTTATACGCGGGACAGACGATAGGAAACACCATATATTTT
.	many	TRBV4-1	TRBJ2-7	CASSQEQSAEDLSYEQYF	TGCGCCAGCAGCCAAGAACAATCAGCGGAGGACCTCTCCTACGAGCAGTACTTC
TRBD2	many	TRBV29-1	TRBJ2-1	CSVEGLAGGLKFF	TGCAGCGTTGAAGGGTTAGCGGGAGGGCTGAAGTTCTTC
.	many	TRBV7-3	TRBJ2-3	CASSLTGLTDTQYF	TGTGCCAGCAGCTTAACTGGCCTCACAGATACGCAGTATTTT
TRBD2	.	TRBV6-1	TRBJ2-2	CASSVITSGGFGGELFF	TGTGCCAGCAGTGTAATAACTAGCGGGGGGTTCGGCGGGGAGCTGTTTTTT
.	few	TRBV6-5	TRBJ1-2	CASSYSGQLYGYTF	TGTGCCAGCAGTTACTCCGGACAGCTCTATGGCTACACCTTC
TRBD1	many	TRBV28	TRBJ2-1	CASSSFLGQGTYNEQFF	TGTGCCAGCAGTTCGTTCCTGGGACAGGGAACTTACAATGAGCAGTTCTTC
.	few	TRBV6-5	TRBJ2-3	CASSSKPASTDTQYF	TGTGCCAGCAGTTCTAAACCCGCTAGCACAGATACGCAGTATTTT
.	many	TRBV7-2	TRBJ1-6	CASSLAGFRSSPLHF	TGTGCCAGCAGCTTAGCCGGGTTTAGGAGTTCACCCCTCCACTTT
.	few	TRBV28	TRBJ1-2	CASGDRGWRGYTF	TGTGCCAGCGGAGACAGAGGCTGGCGTGGCTACACCTTC
.	many	TRBV4-2	TRBJ2-3	CASSQERYGGPTDTQYF	TGTGCCAGCAGCCAAGAAAGGTACGGGGGGCCCACAGATACGCAGTATTTT
TRBD1	many	TRBV12-3/TRBV12-4	TRBJ2-5	CASRRDSEETQYF	TGTGCCAGCAGACGGGACAGTGAAGAGACCCAGTACTTC